The T cell receptor beta chain under discussion was sequenced for a study of blood T cell repertoires in COVID-19. About the research overall: Italy, Spain and the United States were the sources of the convalescent and acute COVID-19 samples. In each case, the material was cDNA or gDNA derived from T cells, B-cell-depleted T cells, or PBMCs.

Methods used by the authors: Researchers report that nucleated cell counts were estimated from reference gene primer amplification. Measured with immunoSEQ multiplex PCR; TCRdb has only the in-frame clones, and not every one. For V, J and clone size, that table is used; D and trimming come from the DNA. The sample holds under 250,000 clones, less than 85% seen once. Per the germline V gene, CDR1 is SGHNT and CDR2 is YYREEE (reference sequence). CDR3 length equals 14 residues. Trimming took off 0 bases at V and 16 bases at J, with 20 bases between the two ends. The chain recombines TRBV5-4 with TRBJ2-1; D gene unclear. The receptor's source is a woman in her 70s with active or convalescent COVID-19. Sequencing was done on a sample of peripheral blood. The CDR3 bases are TGTGCCAGCAGCTTGGCCAGCACTACCTTTGGAAAATTCTTC. Amino acids: CASSLASTTFGKFF.